This T cell receptor beta chain was sequenced in a study of long-term antiretroviral therapy in people with HIV (dated 2022 in TCRdb). With respect to the entire study: The earliest samples were collected about a decade before the 2015 WHO recommendation for immediate ART, when ART was typically delayed until CD4 counts fell. A retrospective serial study tested whether ART initiation and durable HIV suppression were associated with changes in peripheral blood TRB repertoire composition and diversity. No cross-contamination during QIAcube processing was shown when test extractions of a monoclonal T-cell line were performed alongside 25 to 35 polyclonal samples. About 40% of the 30 participants with HIV were female. A total of over 150 cryopreserved PBMC samples came from approximately 30 adults with confirmed HIV infection and were collected serially over a mean of around 6 years (range 1-12). Here is what the overall study found, with its caveats: Compared with controls, HIV repertoires had narrower CDR3 length ranges, and the network structure pointed to an antigen-experienced repertoire that shifted only slightly toward naive after ART. The samples span the years 2004 to 2017, and the ART regimens used at that time may not be as effective as current regimens. Unsorted PBMC were profiled instead of sorted CD4+ and CD8+ T cells because pre-ART samples had limited cell numbers. Inferences about post-ART repertoire changes were limited because no data were available on ART adherence, viral resistance or therapy changes. Owing to limited PBMC availability, only the TCR beta chain was sequenced, without alpha chain pairing. Starting ART was linked to a significant rise in TRB diversity, yet even after long-term ART the diversity remained significantly lower than in transplant donor controls. Expanded TRB clones identified before ART initiation dominated the repertoire across all time points, though the dominance fluctuated and decreased in many PLHIV after ART.

The immunoSEQ hsTCRB v3.0 assay was used at survey level resolution to sequence the TRB variable region. TRB sequencing targeted a depth of roughly 35,000-55,000 T-cell genomes per sample. Pooled TRB libraries were sequenced on an Illumina MiSeq with a v3 150-cycle kit. The authors' pipeline ran thus. Repertoire analysis was performed in R inside a reproducible Nextflow workflow that covered QC, data transformation and analysis. Custom analyses were implemented in LymphoSeq2, an R package for AIRR-Seq data exploration. After excluding several samples that yielded fewer than 5000 total TRB sequences, roughly 190 HIV repertoires remained for analysis. Of the roughly 190 retained HIV repertoires, almost 60 were collected before and around 130 after ART initiation. Each repertoire was downsampled to 5000 TRB nucleotide sequences, and summary statistics were averaged across 100 downsampling iterations. The analysis kept only TRB sequences whose CDR3 regions were at least seven amino acids long. A Shannon entropy-derived clonality score and the Gini coefficient were used to measure diversity. In repertoire networks, the top 5000 CDR3 amino acid sequences were linked whenever an edit distance of one separated two sequences. For TRB CDR3 amino acid sequences, antigen specificity groups and MHC restriction were predicted with GLIPH2. To flag known associations with CMV, EBV, HIV or tissue antigens, CDR3 amino acid sequences were compared against VDJdb and McPAS-TCR. Pre-ART, post-ART and control groups were compared with Wilcoxon signed-rank tests and Holm-Bonferroni correction. TCRdb mirrors the immuneACCESS table, restricted to in-frame sequences. Some clones are absent from its copies; in checked studies, under half trace to an unresolved V gene, and the reason for the others is unknown. V, J and clone size are taken as reported in that table, and D and trimming were inferred from the DNA itself. Recorded for this sample are tens of thousands of clones; around 80% of them occurred a single time. In total, the top ten clones hold approximately 8.2% of the sample.

Inclusion was restricted to participants for whom at least one PBMC sample before ART initiation and at least two post-ART samples were available. Every participant with HIV received treatment in the United States of America. Cryopreserved samples of about 1-10 million PBMC were thawed and washed before DNA extraction. At the time of the earliest PBMC sample, participants with HIV were aged between roughly 20 and 55 years. PBMC samples were contributed by each participant from 1-4 timepoints before ART initiation and 2-8 timepoints after ART initiation, with a median of 7 samples. For every participant, serial HIV viral load, CD4+ T-cell count, ART history and demographic data were obtained. Genomic DNA was extracted from unsorted PBMC with a Qiagen kit on a QIAcube, with processing performed in batches of 12 samples. As regards this clone: The specificity of this receptor is unknown. No much larger clonotype is one base removed from it; base qualities were not supplied.

The junction shows trimming of 3 bases on V and 7 bases on J, and the gene matches do not reach 7 bases of it. Via the germline V gene, CDR1 is SGHDT and CDR2 YYEEEE. Inclusive of the bounding cysteine and phenylalanine, the CDR3 is 15 residues long. Only the CDR3 DNA stays, 45 bases, in frame from base 1. The rearrangement joined TRBV5-6 to TRBJ1-6, with 7 bases in between that match TRBD1. The TCR was taken from a woman aged 40-49 years with HIV. The material sequenced was unsorted PBMCs, taken 1.2 years after starting antiretroviral therapy. The nucleotides are TGTGCCAGCAGCTATTCGGACAGGCAAAATTCACCCCTCCACTTT. This translates into CASSYSDRQNSPLHF.